Listed below are T cell receptor beta chains from one sample, sequenced in a study of T cell clonotyping in hematopoietic cell transplantation. TCRdb keeps only in-frame clones here, not all; method: immunoSEQ multiplex PCR. The repertoire consists of tens of thousands of clones, with 80% to 90% occurring once and the leading ten covering 5.9%. The sequenced sample was peripheral blood mononuclear cells, obtained before stem cell transplant. These receptor sequences come from a man aged 55 to 70 with biphenotypic leukemia. Some clones in this sample may be carry-over from other donors' samples. Each CDR3 is given with its conserved first and last residue. The order of the fields is J gene, V gene, D gene, clone size, CDR3 DNA, CDR3 protein. The D gene is left open where the match is weak. Clone sizes are given selectively: once, few, many, or a class where the clone is expanded.

J: TRBJ1-2; V: TRBV4-2; D: .; size: .; DNA: TGTGCCAGCAGCGTCACCGGGGCTTCGGGCTACACCTTC; CDR3: CASSVTGASGYTF
J: TRBJ2-7; V: TRBV28; D: TRBD1; size: once; DNA: TGTGCCAGCAGTCAGCCGGGACAGGGCTCCTACGAGCAGTACTTC; CDR3: CASSQPGQGSYEQYF
J: TRBJ1-1; V: TRBV6-5; D: TRBD1; size: .; DNA: TGTGCCAGCAGTTACTCGAGACAGGGGGCTGCTTTCTTT; CDR3: CASSYSRQGAAFF
J: TRBJ2-1; V: TRBV5-1; D: TRBD2; size: .; DNA: TGCGCCAGCAGCTTGTGGACTAGCGATGAGCAGTTCTTC; CDR3: CASSLWTSDEQFF
J: TRBJ2-7; V: TRBV2; D: .; size: .; DNA: TGTGCCAGTGACAAAGCGCCCTCCTACGAGCAGTACTTC; CDR3: CASDKAPSYEQYF
J: TRBJ2-7; V: TRBV28; D: TRBD2; size: .; DNA: TGTGCCAGCAGTTTAGGGTGGGAGGGCCAGTACGAGCAGTACTTC; CDR3: CASSLGWEGQYEQYF
J: TRBJ2-7; V: TRBV5-6; D: TRBD1; size: .; DNA: TGTGCCAGCAGCCCACCCGGGACAGAGTTCCGCGAGCAGTACTTC; CDR3: CASSPPGTEFREQYF
J: TRBJ2-3; V: TRBV7-3; D: .; size: .; DNA: TGTGCCAGCAGCTTAATGGACCAGGACCAAGGGGGGACGCAGTATTTT; CDR3: CASSLMDQDQGGTQYF
J: TRBJ2-1; V: TRBV9; D: .; size: few; DNA: TGTGCCAGCAGCGTAGAGAGCCAAAACATTGAGCAGTTCTTC; CDR3: CASSVESQNIEQFF
J: TRBJ1-2; V: TRBV27; D: TRBD1; size: .; DNA: TGTGCCAGCAGTCAAGGACAGGGGGACGGCTACACCTTC; CDR3: CASSQGQGDGYTF
J: TRBJ2-7; V: TRBV6-5; D: .; size: .; DNA: TGTGCCAGCAAGTCGGCCCTCAGCGGCTCCTACGAGCAGTACTTC; CDR3: CASKSALSGSYEQYF
J: TRBJ1-4; V: TRBV4-3; D: .; size: .; DNA: TGCGCCAGCAGCCCTAATCCGTCACGAGATGAAAAACTGTTTTTT; CDR3: CASSPNPSRDEKLFF
J: TRBJ2-7; V: TRBV21-1; D: .; size: once; DNA: TGTGCCAGCAGCAAAGCGCGGGGCAGCCCCCAGCAGAAATTCTACGAGCAGTACTTC; CDR3: CASSKARGSPQQKFYEQYF
J: TRBJ1-2; V: TRBV27; D: TRBD1; size: few; DNA: TGTGCCAGCATGGGACAGGGGGTTTCGGGTGACTATGGCTACACCTTC; CDR3: CASMGQGVSGDYGYTF
J: TRBJ2-5; V: TRBV20-1; D: .; size: .; DNA: TGCAGTGCTAACGACCAAGAGACCCAGTACTTC; CDR3: CSANDQETQYF
J: TRBJ2-7; V: TRBV6-6; D: TRBD2; size: .; DNA: TGTGCCAGCAGACCGAGCGTAGCGGGCTCCGAGCAGTACTTC; CDR3: CASRPSVAGSEQYF
J: TRBJ2-2; V: TRBV4-3; D: TRBD1; size: .; DNA: TGCGCCAGCAGCCAAGATTTAGGACAGGGAAGGAACACCGGGGAGCTGTTTTTT; CDR3: CASSQDLGQGRNTGELFF
J: TRBJ2-2; V: TRBV4-1; D: .; size: .; DNA: TGCGCCAGCAGCCAAGACTGGACAACAGACACCGGGGAGCTGTTTTTT; CDR3: CASSQDWTTDTGELFF
J: TRBJ2-1; V: TRBV11-2; D: .; size: .; DNA: TGTGCCAGCAGCCTCTGGGGACGGGAGCGAGGCTACAATGAGCAGTTCTTC; CDR3: CASSLWGRERGYNEQFF
J: TRBJ1-2; V: TRBV28; D: .; size: .; DNA: TGTGCCAGCAGTCGTGATTATGGCTACACCTTC; CDR3: CASSRDYGYTF
J: TRBJ1-1; V: TRBV19; D: TRBD1; size: .; DNA: TGTGCCAGTAGTATGGGGGAAATGACAGGGGGGACTGAAGCTTTCTTT; CDR3: CASSMGEMTGGTEAFF
J: TRBJ1-5; V: TRBV19; D: TRBD1; size: .; DNA: TGTGCCAGTAGTATCCTCGGACAGGGGCATCAGCCCCAGCATTTT; CDR3: CASSILGQGHQPQHF
J: TRBJ2-7; V: TRBV28; D: .; size: .; DNA: TGTGCCAGCACCCCTACGATCCTTAGGGGGGTCACCTACGAGCAGTACTTC; CDR3: CASTPTILRGVTYEQYF
J: TRBJ1-3; V: TRBV2; D: .; size: .; DNA: TGTGCCAGCAACCCCAGGACAGTCTCTGGAAACACCATATATTTT; CDR3: CASNPRTVSGNTIYF
J: TRBJ2-6; V: TRBV9; D: .; size: .; DNA: TGTGCCAGCAGCTCAATCCGACAGATTCCCAGCTCTGGGGCCAACGTCCTGACTTTC; CDR3: CASSSIRQIPSSGANVLTF
J: TRBJ1-5; V: TRBV7-9; D: TRBD1; size: once; DNA: TGTGCCAGCAGCGAACTGACAGGGAGCAATCAGCCCCAGCATTTT; CDR3: CASSELTGSNQPQHF
J: TRBJ2-1; V: TRBV6-4; D: TRBD2; size: .; DNA: TGTGCCAGCAGAGTAGCGGGAGAGACAGGAAATGAGCAGTTCTTC; CDR3: CASRVAGETGNEQFF
J: TRBJ2-1; V: TRBV29-1; D: .; size: .; DNA: TGCAGCGTTGAACCGGACCACTACAATGAGCAGTTCTTC; CDR3: CSVEPDHYNEQFF
J: TRBJ2-2; V: TRBV11-2; D: .; size: .; DNA: TGTGCCAGCAGCTTAAGGGTGGACACCGGGGAGCTGTTTTTT; CDR3: CASSLRVDTGELFF
J: TRBJ1-2; V: TRBV6-5; D: TRBD1; size: .; DNA: TGTGCCAGCAGTTACTCGGGACAGGGCGTGTCCTACACCTTC; CDR3: CASSYSGQGVSYTF
J: TRBJ1-3; V: TRBV9; D: .; size: .; DNA: TGTGCCAGCAGCCTGGGGACTGCCAACTCTGGAAACACCATATATTTT; CDR3: CASSLGTANSGNTIYF
J: TRBJ2-7; V: TRBV27; D: TRBD2; size: .; DNA: TGTGCCAGCAGTTTACTAGCGGGAGGGCCCCAAGGAGAGGAGCAGTACTTC; CDR3: CASSLLAGGPQGEEQYF
J: TRBJ1-1; V: TRBV19; D: .; size: .; DNA: TGTGCCAGTAGCCCAGGCCCGGATGTGAACACTGAAGCTTTCTTT; CDR3: CASSPGPDVNTEAFF
J: TRBJ1-2; V: TRBV19; D: .; size: .; DNA: TGTGCCAGTAGTATCGATATAGGTTCCTACTATGGCTACACCTTC; CDR3: CASSIDIGSYYGYTF
J: TRBJ1-5; V: TRBV5-1; D: .; size: .; DNA: TGCGCCAGCAGCTTGGGGGTAGGGCAGCCCCAGCATTTT; CDR3: CASSLGVGQPQHF
J: TRBJ1-4; V: TRBV28; D: TRBD1; size: .; DNA: TGTGCCAGCAGTCGGATCGGACAGGGAGGCGAAAAACTGTTTTTT; CDR3: CASSRIGQGGEKLFF
J: TRBJ1-1; V: TRBV5-1; D: .; size: .; DNA: TGCGCCAGCAGCTTAGGACACCTGAACACTGAAGCTTTCTTT; CDR3: CASSLGHLNTEAFF
J: TRBJ1-2; V: TRBV6-1; D: TRBD1; size: .; DNA: TGTGCCAGCAGGACAGGGGGAGGGGGCTACACCTTC; CDR3: CASRTGGGGYTF
J: TRBJ1-5; V: TRBV6-5; D: .; size: .; DNA: TGTGCCAGCAGTTACTCCAGTGATCAGCCCCAGCATTTT; CDR3: CASSYSSDQPQHF
J: TRBJ2-7; V: TRBV28; D: .; size: .; DNA: TGTGCCAGCAGCGGGACATGGAGTTACGAGCAGTACTTC; CDR3: CASSGTWSYEQYF
J: TRBJ2-7; V: TRBV5-1; D: TRBD1; size: .; DNA: TGCGCCAGCAGCTTGGAGCAGGGGGCGGGGGAGCAGTACTTC; CDR3: CASSLEQGAGEQYF
J: TRBJ2-7; V: TRBV5-1; D: TRBD2; size: few; DNA: TGCGCCAGCAGCTTGACGACCGGGAGGGGGGACGAGCAGTACTTC; CDR3: CASSLTTGRGDEQYF
J: TRBJ2-7; V: TRBV28; D: TRBD2; size: .; DNA: TGTGCCAGCAGTTTAATAGCGGGAGACGAGCAGTACTTC; CDR3: CASSLIAGDEQYF
J: TRBJ1-1; V: TRBV28; D: TRBD1; size: .; DNA: TGTGCCAGCAGCGAACAGGGGGCCAACACTGAAGCTTTCTTT; CDR3: CASSEQGANTEAFF
J: TRBJ2-2; V: TRBV4-2; D: TRBD2; size: .; DNA: TGTGCCAGCAGCCCCCGGGCCGGACTAGCGGGAGAAACCGGGGAGCTGTTTTTT; CDR3: CASSPRAGLAGETGELFF
J: TRBJ1-2; V: TRBV6-5; D: .; size: .; DNA: TGTGCCAGCAGTTACGGCCCTGGGGGGGAACTAGGCTACACCTTC; CDR3: CASSYGPGGELGYTF
J: TRBJ1-2; V: TRBV25-1; D: TRBD1; size: .; DNA: TGTGCCAGCAGTGAAACCTTCCCCCGGGACAGCGTCGGCTACACCTTC; CDR3: CASSETFPRDSVGYTF
J: TRBJ2-7; V: TRBV6-5; D: .; size: .; DNA: TGTGCCAGCAGGGCCGGGGGCCCCCTTTATGAGCAGTACTTC; CDR3: CASRAGGPLYEQYF
J: TRBJ1-2; V: TRBV4-3; D: .; size: .; DNA: TGCGCCAGCAGCACCCTGGGGCTTAACTATGGCTACACCTTC; CDR3: CASSTLGLNYGYTF
J: TRBJ1-1; V: TRBV7-6; D: .; size: .; DNA: TGTGCCAGCAGCCCGCAAGCAGAGAACACTGAAGCTTTCTTT; CDR3: CASSPQAENTEAFF
J: TRBJ1-4; V: TRBV27; D: TRBD1; size: .; DNA: TGTGCCAGCAGTGGCCGACAGGGTCAGAATGAAAAACTGTTTTTT; CDR3: CASSGRQGQNEKLFF
J: TRBJ2-1; V: TRBV19; D: .; size: .; DNA: TGTGCCAGTAGTATAGATCGAGACAATGAGCAGTTCTTC; CDR3: CASSIDRDNEQFF
J: TRBJ2-7; V: TRBV30; D: .; size: .; DNA: TGTGCCTGGAGTTCCAGGCGGGGCCACGAGCAGTACTTC; CDR3: CAWSSRRGHEQYF
J: TRBJ1-3; V: TRBV6-6; D: .; size: .; DNA: TGTGCCACGCACCAGACCAGAACGAGAAACACCATATATTTT; CDR3: CATHQTRTRNTIYF